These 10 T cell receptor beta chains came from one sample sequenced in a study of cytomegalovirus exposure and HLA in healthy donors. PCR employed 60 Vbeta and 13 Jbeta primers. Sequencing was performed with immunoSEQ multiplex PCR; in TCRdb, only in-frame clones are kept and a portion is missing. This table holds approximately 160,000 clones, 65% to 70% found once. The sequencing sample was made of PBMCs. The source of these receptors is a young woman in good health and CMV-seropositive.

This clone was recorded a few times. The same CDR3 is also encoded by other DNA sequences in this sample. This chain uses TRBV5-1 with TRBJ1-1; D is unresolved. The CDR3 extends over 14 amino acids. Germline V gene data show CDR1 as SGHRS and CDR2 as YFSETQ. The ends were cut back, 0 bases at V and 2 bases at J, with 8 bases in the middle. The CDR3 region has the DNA TGCGCCAGCAGCTTGGTTGCGGGAAACACTGAAGCTTTCTTT. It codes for CASSLVAGNTEAFF.

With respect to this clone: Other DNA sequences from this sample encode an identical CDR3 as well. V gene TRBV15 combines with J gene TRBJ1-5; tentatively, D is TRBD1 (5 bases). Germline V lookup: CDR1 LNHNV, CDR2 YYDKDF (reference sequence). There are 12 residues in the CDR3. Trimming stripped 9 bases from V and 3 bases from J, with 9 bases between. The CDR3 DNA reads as TGTGCCACAAGGGGAATCAATCAGCCCCAGCATTTT. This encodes CATRGINQPQHF.

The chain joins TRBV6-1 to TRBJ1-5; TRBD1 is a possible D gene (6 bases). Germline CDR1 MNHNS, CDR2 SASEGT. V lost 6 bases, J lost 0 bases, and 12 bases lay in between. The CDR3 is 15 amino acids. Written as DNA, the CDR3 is TGTGCCAGCAGGACCGACAGGAGTAGCAATCAGCCCCAGCATTTT. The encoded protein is CASRTDRSSNQPQHF.

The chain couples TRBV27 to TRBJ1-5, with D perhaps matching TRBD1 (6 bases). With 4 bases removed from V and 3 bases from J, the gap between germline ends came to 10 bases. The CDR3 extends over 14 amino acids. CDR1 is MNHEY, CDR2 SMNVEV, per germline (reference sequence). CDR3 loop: CASSSQGINQPQHF. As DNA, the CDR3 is TGTGCCAGCAGTTCGCAGGGGATCAATCAGCCCCAGCATTTT.

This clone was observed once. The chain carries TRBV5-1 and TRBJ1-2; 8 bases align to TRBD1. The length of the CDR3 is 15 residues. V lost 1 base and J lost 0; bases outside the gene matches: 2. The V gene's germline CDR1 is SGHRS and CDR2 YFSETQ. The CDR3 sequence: CASSLRTGTNYGYTF. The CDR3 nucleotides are TGCGCCAGCAGCTTGAGGACAGGGACTAACTATGGCTACACCTTC.

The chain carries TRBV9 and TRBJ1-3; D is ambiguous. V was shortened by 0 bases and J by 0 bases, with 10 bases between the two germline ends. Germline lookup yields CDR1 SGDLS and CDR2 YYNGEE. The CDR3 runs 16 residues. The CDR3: CASSVDDIGSGNTIYF. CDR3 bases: TGTGCCAGCAGCGTAGATGACATCGGCTCTGGAAACACCATATATTTT.

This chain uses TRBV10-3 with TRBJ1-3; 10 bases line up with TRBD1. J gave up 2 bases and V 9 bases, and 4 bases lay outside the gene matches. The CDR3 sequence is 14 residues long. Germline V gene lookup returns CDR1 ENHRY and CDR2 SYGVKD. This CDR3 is CAMRTGGTGNTIYF. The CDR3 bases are TGTGCCATGCGGACAGGGGGGACTGGAAACACCATATATTTT.

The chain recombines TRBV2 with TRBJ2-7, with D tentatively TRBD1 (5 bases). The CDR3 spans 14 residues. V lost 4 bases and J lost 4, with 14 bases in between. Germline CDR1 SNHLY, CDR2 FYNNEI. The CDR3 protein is CASSVQGVWYEQYF. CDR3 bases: TGTGCCAGCAGTGTGCAGGGCGTTTGGTACGAGCAGTACTTC. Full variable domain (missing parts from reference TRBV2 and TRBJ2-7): EPEVTQTPSHQVTQMGQEVILRCVPISNHLYFYWYRQILGQKVEFLVSFYNNEISEKSEIFDDQFSVERPDGSNFTLKIRSTKLEDSAMYFCASSVQGVWYEQYFGPGTRLTVT.

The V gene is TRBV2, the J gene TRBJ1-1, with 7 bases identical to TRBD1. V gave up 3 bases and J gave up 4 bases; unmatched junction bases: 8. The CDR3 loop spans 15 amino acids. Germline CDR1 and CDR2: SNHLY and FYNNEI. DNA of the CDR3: TGTGCCAGCAGTGACAGGGGGTGGGGGAGCACTGAAGCTTTCTTT. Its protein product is CASSDRGWGSTEAFF.

The CDR3, as DNA: TGTGCCAGCGGTGGACTAGCGGGAGCCTCCAATGAGCAGTTCTTC. This codes for CASGGLAGASNEQFF. The J gene is TRBJ2-1, the V gene TRBV2; 13 bases fit TRBD2. With V trimmed by 8 bases and J by 6 bases, 7 bases remained unmatched. The CDR3 contains 15 residues. Germline V gene data show CDR1 as SNHLY and CDR2 as FYNNEI.